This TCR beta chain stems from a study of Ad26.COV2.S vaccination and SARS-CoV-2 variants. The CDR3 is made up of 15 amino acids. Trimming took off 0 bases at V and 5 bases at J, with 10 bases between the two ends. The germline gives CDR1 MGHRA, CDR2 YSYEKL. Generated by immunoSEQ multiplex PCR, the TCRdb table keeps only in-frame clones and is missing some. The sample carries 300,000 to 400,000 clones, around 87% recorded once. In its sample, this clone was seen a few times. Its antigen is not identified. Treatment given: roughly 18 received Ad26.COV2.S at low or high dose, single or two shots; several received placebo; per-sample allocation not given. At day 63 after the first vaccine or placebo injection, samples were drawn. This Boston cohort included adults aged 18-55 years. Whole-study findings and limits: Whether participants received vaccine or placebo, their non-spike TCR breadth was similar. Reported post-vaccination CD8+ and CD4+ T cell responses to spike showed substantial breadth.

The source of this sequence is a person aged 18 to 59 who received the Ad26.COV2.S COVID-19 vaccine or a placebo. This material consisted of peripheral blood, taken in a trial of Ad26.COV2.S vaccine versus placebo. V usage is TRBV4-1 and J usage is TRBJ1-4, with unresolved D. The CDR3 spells CASSQDIEQNEKLFF. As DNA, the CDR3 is TGCGCCAGCAGCCAAGATATCGAACAAAATGAAAAACTGTTTTTT.